This TCR beta chain was identified in a study of CD8 T cells in Susac syndrome. Overall study findings and caveats: A relatively small number of individuals underwent TCR sequencing and HLA analysis.

Sequencing of TCR beta was performed on blood CD8+ T cells and on blood CD4+ T cells. In the multiple sclerosis control group, patients were treatment-naive and had stable or active relapsing-remitting disease. CDR1 is MNHNS, CDR2 SASEGT, per germline. The CDR3 has 12 residues. The V end was cut by 3 bases, the J end by 8 bases, with 10 bases between. After extraction with the RNeasy kit, roughly 0.5 to 1 ug of the RNA was reverse transcribed using random hexamers. Amplification of TCR beta CDR3 used immunoSEQ multiplex PCR across 54 Vbeta and 13 Jbeta. Each CDR3 protein gets one entry after TCRdb re-called the immunoSEQ multiplex PCR reads with MiXCR. The data contain some 400,000 distinct CDR3 sequences, roughly 85% of them singletons. To note about this clonotype: Its antigen is as yet unknown.

V usage is TRBV6-1 and J usage is TRBJ1-2; possibly TRBD1 for D (5 bases). Sequenced material: CD8+ T cells from PBMCs. This TCR came from a human donor with multiple sclerosis. CDR3: CASSEDTRGYTF. The CDR3 DNA is TGTGCCAGCAGTGAGGACACCCGGGGCTACACCTTC.